This T cell receptor (beta chain) originates from a study of T cell responses to AZD1222 COVID-19 vaccine. On this clone itself: The target antigen is unknown.

CDR3 length: 14 amino acids. From germline, CDR1 is MDHEN and CDR2 SYDVKM. The V end lost 7 bases, the J end lost 4 bases, and 16 bases lay between the germline ends. Study results and limitations: Possibly, clonal diversity was underestimated; donors were largely white British and included more females. Seropositive at baseline were only a handful of AZD1222 recipients. Repertoires in all cases were sampled only once the peak T cell response had passed. Nearly half of spike-specific TCRs reportedly target variant regions that are unmutated in the B.1.351 and B.1.1.7 variants.

The method was immunoSEQ multiplex PCR; TCRdb's version includes in-frame clones alone and lacks a portion of them. The repertoire holds about 120,000 clones, with just over 90% as singletons. This receptor was taken from an adult who received the AZD1222 COVID-19 vaccine. The chain carries TRBV28 and TRBJ1-1; no definite D call. The specimen was peripheral blood, collected 28 days after the second AZD1222 dose. The CDR3: CASNVVGRGTEAFF. CDR3 DNA: TGTGCCAGCAATGTAGTAGGTCGGGGCACTGAAGCTTTCTTT.